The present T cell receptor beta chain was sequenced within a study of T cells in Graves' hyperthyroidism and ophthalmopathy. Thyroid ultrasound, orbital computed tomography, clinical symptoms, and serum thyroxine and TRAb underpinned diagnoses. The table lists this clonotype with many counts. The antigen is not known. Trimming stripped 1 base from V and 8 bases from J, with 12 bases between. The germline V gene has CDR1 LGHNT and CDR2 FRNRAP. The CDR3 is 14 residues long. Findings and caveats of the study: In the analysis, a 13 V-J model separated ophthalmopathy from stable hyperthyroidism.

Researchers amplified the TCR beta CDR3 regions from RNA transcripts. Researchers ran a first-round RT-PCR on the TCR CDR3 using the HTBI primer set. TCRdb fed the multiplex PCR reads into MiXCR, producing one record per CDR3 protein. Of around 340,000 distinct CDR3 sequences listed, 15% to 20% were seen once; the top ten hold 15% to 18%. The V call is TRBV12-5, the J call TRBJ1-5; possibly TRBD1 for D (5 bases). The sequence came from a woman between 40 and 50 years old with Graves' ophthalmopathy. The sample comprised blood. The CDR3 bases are TGTGCTAGTGGTTTGGGGGCAGGGCTGAAGCCCCAGCATTTT. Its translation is CASGLGAGLKPQHF.